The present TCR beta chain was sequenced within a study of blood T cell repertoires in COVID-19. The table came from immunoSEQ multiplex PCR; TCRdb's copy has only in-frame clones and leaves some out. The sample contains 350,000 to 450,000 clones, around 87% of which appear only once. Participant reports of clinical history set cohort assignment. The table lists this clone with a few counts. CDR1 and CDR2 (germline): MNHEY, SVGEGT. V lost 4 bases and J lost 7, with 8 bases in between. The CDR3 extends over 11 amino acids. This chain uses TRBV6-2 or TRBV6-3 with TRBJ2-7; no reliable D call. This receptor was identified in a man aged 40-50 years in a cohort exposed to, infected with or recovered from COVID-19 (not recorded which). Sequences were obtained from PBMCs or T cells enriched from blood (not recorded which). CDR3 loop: CASSSPFEQYF. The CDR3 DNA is TGTGCCAGCAGTTCCCCCTTTGAGCAGTACTTC.